This T cell receptor beta chain comes out of a study of blood T cells in healthy people across ages. It was with a sample-barcoded 5' primer and a J-beta primer mix that a second PCR of roughly 6 to 12 cycles was run. With 12 random nucleotides, a template-switch adaptor tagged each individual cDNA molecule. Individual samples furnished no less than 2.5 million CDR3-containing paired-end reads apiece. TCRdb reprocessed the 5' RACE reads via MiXCR and lists one record per CDR3 protein. The sample shows about 930,000 distinct CDR3 sequences, just under 30% of them seen only once. CDR1 and CDR2 from the germline V gene are LGHDT and YNNKEL (reference sequence). V was clipped by 4 bases and J by 8 bases, with 9 bases between them. The CDR3 has 12 amino acids. Study-wide results and caveats: Strong correlation linked observed beta diversity and percent naive T cells.

With regard to this clonotype: Its antigen remains unidentified.

Separately, the same data were catalogued under a study of T cells of mothers and their children. That study reports: A few healthy Caucasian mothers, along with their six children, served as the donors.

The sequencing sample was made of blood. The receptor's source is a middle-aged woman in good health. The gene calls are TRBV3-1 and TRBJ2-1; D gene ambiguous. The CDR3 here is CASSRIEDEQFF. CDR3 bases: TGTGCCAGCAGCCGTATCGAGGATGAGCAGTTCTTC.